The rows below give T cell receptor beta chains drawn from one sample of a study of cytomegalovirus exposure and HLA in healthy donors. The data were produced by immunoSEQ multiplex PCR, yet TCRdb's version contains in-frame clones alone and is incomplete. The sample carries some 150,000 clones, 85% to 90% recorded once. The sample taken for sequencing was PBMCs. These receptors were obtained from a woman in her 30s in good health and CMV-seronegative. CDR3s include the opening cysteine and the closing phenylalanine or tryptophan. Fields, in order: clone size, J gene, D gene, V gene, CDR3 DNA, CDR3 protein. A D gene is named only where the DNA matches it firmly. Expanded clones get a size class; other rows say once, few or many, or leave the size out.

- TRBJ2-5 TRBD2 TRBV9 TGTGCCAGCAGCGTAAGCAGCGGGGGGCAAGAGACCCAGTACTTC CASSVSSGGQETQYF
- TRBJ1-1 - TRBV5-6 TGTGCCAGTCGATCAGGGCAGAACACTGAAGCTTTCTTT CASRSGQNTEAFF
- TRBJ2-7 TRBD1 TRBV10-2 TGCGCCAGCACCGTTGGGACAGGGGGAACCTACGAGCAGTACTTC CASTVGTGGTYEQYF
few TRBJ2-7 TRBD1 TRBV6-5 TGTGCCAGCAGTCCCGGGACAGGGTCCTACGAGCAGTACTTC CASSPGTGSYEQYF
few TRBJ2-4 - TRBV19 TGTGCCAGTAGTATAGGAATAGGGGGCATTCAGTACTTC CASSIGIGGIQYF
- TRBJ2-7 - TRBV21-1 TGTGCCAGCAGCGGAGGAACAGGGAGCTACGAGCAGTACTTC CASSGGTGSYEQYF
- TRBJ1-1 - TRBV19 TGTGCCAGTAGTTTGGGGCCCTTGAACACTGAAGCTTTCTTT CASSLGPLNTEAFF
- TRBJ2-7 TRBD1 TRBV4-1 TGCGCCAGCAGCCGTACCGGGACAGGAACCTACGAGCAGTACTTC CASSRTGTGTYEQYF
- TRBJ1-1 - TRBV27 TGTGCCAGCCGCCTCAATTTGTTGGGGGGGACTGAAGCTTTCTTT CASRLNLLGGTEAFF
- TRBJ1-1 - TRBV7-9 TGTGCCAGCAGCTTAAGTGCTGGAAGACAGGTGAACACTGAAGCTTTCTTT CASSLSAGRQVNTEAFF
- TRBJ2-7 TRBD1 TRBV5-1 TGCGCCAGCAGCTTGGGTGGGACAGCCTACGAGCAGTACTTC CASSLGGTAYEQYF
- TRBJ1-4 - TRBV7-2 TGTGCCAGCAGCTCCGAGAATACTAATGAAAAACTGTTTTTT CASSSENTNEKLFF
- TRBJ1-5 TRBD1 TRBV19 TGTGCCAGTAGTATGGAATGGACAGGGTTTAGCAATCAGCCCCAGCATTTT CASSMEWTGFSNQPQHF
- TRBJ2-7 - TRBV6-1 TGTGCCAGCAGTGAACGGGAGTACCTGACATCGGGTTACGAGCAGTACTTC CASSEREYLTSGYEQYF
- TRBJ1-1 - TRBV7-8 TGTGCCAGCAGCTTCACCCTGGGAGCAGAAAACACTGAAGCTTTCTTT CASSFTLGAENTEAFF
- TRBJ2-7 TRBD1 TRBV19 TGTGCCAGTAGTCTCGGACAGGCGGGTTACGAGCAGTACTTC CASSLGQAGYEQYF
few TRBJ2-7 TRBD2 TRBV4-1 TGCGCCAGCAGCCGGGGGGGCGAGCAGTACTTC CASSRGGEQYF
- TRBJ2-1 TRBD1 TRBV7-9 TGTGCCAGCAGCTCCCTTGAGGGGGCAAGCTACAATGAGCAGTTCTTC CASSSLEGASYNEQFF
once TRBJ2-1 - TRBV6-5 TGTGCCAGCACCCGAGACAACCACAATGAGCAGTTCTTC CASTRDNHNEQFF
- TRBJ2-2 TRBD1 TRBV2 TGTGCCACCCCGAAAGGGAGACCGGGACAGGGTACCGGGGAGCTGTTTTTT CATPKGRPGQGTGELFF
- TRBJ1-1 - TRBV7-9 TGTGCCAGCAGCTTATCCTCGGGCACTGAAGCTTTCTTT CASSLSSGTEAFF
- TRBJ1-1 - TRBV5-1 TGCGCCAGCAGCCCAGGGGTTCGGGTTAACACTGAAGCTTTCTTT CASSPGVRVNTEAFF
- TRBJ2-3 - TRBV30 TGTGCCTGGTCTACAGGGCCAGATACGCAGTATTTT CAWSTGPDTQYF
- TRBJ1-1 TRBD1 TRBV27 TGTGCCAGCAGGGGGACAGGGTTTTTTACTGAAGCTTTCTTT CASRGTGFFTEAFF
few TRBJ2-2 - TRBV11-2 TGTGCCAGCAGCCCGGGGGGCTGGGAGAGGAACACCGGGGAGCTGTTTTTT CASSPGGWERNTGELFF
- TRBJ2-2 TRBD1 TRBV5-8 TGTGCCAGCAACAGGGGGGACACCGGGGAGCTGTTTTTT CASNRGDTGELFF
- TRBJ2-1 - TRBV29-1 TGCAGCGGCGGGCACAATGAGCAGTTCTTC CSGGHNEQFF
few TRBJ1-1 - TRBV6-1 TGTGCCAGCAGGGATAGGGAGATGAACACTGAAGCTTTCTTT CASRDREMNTEAFF
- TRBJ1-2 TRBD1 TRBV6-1 TGTGCCAGCAGTGAAGGGACAGGGGGCTTCTATGGCTACACCTTC CASSEGTGGFYGYTF
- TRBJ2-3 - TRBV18 TGTGCCAGCTCACCACAGGGGGTACTAGATACGCAGTATTTT CASSPQGVLDTQYF
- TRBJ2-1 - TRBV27 TGTGCCAGCAGCCCCTTTGGCGGGTTGTACAATGAGCAGTTCTTC CASSPFGGLYNEQFF
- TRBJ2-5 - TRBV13 TGTGCCAGCAGCTCCCTCGACGGGTCAGCTCAAGAGACCCAGTACTTC CASSSLDGSAQETQYF
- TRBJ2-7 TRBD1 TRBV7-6 TGTGCCAGCAGCTCAGGGACAGGCCACACCTACGAGCAGTACTTC CASSSGTGHTYEQYF
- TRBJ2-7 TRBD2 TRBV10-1 TGCGCCAGCAGTCGGGCTAGCGGCGAGCAGTACTTC CASSRASGEQYF
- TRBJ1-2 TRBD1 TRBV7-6 TGTGCCAGCAGCTTAGCCCTCGGACAGGGGAACTATGGCTACACCTTC CASSLALGQGNYGYTF
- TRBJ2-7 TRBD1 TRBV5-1 TGCGCCAGCAGCTGGGGACAGGGACTCACCTACGAGCAGTACTTC CASSWGQGLTYEQYF
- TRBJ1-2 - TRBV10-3 TGTGCCATCAGTGAGTCGATCAGCTATGGCTACACCTTC CAISESISYGYTF
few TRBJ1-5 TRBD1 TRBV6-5 TGTGCCAGCAGTGAGGGGGCCAGACAGCCCCAGCATTTT CASSEGARQPQHF
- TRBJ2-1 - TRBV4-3 TGCGCCAGCAGCCAAGATAGAGGGGGCTCCTACAATGAGCAGTTCTTC CASSQDRGGSYNEQFF
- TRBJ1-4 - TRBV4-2 TGTGCCAGCAGCCAAGTCAGCCAGGGTGGAGGGGAAAAACTGTTTTTT CASSQVSQGGGEKLFF
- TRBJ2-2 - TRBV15 TGTGCCACCCAGGACAGGAACACCGGGGAGCTGTTTTTT CATQDRNTGELFF
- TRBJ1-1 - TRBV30 TGTGCCTGGAGTGTACTTGGGGCAGGCACTGAAGCTTTCTTT CAWSVLGAGTEAFF
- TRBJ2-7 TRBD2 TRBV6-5 TGTGCCAGCAGTTACAGTCGGGGGGACTACGAGCAGTACTTC CASSYSRGDYEQYF
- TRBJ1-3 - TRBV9 TGTGCCAGCAGCGGCGACAGCTCTGGAAACACCATATATTTT CASSGDSSGNTIYF
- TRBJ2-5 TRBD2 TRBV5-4 TGTGCCAGCAGCTTGGGTCTAGCGGGGGTTGGAGAGACCCAGTACTTC CASSLGLAGVGETQYF